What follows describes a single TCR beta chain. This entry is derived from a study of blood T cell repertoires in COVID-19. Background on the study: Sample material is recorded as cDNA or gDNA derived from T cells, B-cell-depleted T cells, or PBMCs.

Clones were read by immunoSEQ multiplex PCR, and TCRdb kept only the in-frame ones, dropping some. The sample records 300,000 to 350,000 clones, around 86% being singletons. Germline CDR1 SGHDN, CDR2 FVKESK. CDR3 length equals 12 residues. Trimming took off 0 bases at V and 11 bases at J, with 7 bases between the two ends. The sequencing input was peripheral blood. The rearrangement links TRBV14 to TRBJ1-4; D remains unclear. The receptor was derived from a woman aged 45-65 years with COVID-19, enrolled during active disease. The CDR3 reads CASSQDPVKLFF. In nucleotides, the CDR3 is TGTGCCAGCAGCCAAGACCCGGTCAAACTGTTTTTT.